Shown below are 10 T cell receptor beta chains from a single sample sequenced in a study of shared clonotypes between healthy human individuals. The data were produced by immunoSEQ multiplex PCR, yet TCRdb's version contains in-frame clones alone and is incomplete. The table records some 1 million clones, about 74% of them present only once. Source material: memory CD4+ T cells sorted from blood. Subset defined: CD45RA-negative fraction. The origin of the receptors is a man between 18 and 35 years old in good health.

The CDR3 bases are TGTGCCTGGAGCGCCGGGGGGCCTTATCAAGGTACGCAGTATTTT. It encodes CAWSAGGPYQGTQYF. The genes are TRBV30 and TRBJ2-3; D may be TRBD2 (7 bases). Germline CDR1 reads GTSNPN; CDR2 reads SVGIG (reference sequence). V gave up 3 bases and J gave up 8 bases, with 21 bases separating them. This CDR3 is built from 15 residues.

The chain uses TRBV10-1 and TRBJ2-2; D might be TRBD1 (6 bases). This CDR3 contains 14 residues. Germline values: CDR1 WNHNN, CDR2 SYGVQD (reference sequence). The ends were cut back, 10 bases at V and 6 bases at J, with 18 bases in the middle. This CDR3 reads CAIGWAGAAGELFF. In DNA, the CDR3 is TGCGCCATCGGGTGGGCAGGGGCCGCCGGGGAGCTGTTTTTT.

The chain joins TRBV28 to TRBJ1-4; TRBD1 matches at 11 bases. V gave up 3 bases and J gave up 4 bases; unmatched junction bases: 7. The CDR3 covers 17 residues. Germline V gives CDR1 MDHEN, CDR2 SYDVKM. CDR3 in amino acids: CASSFPGTGGLNEKLFF. Here the CDR3 DNA reads TGTGCCAGCAGTTTCCCCGGGACAGGGGGGCTTAATGAAAAACTGTTTTTT.

This clone showed up just a few times. V gene TRBV6-6 combines with J gene TRBJ2-5; D not resolved. Per the germline V gene, CDR1 is MNHNY and CDR2 is SVGAGI (reference sequence). V was shortened by 0 bases and J by 5 bases, with 4 bases between the two germline ends. The CDR3 loop spans 12 amino acids. The DNA for the CDR3 is TGTGCCAGCAGTTACTCGGTGGAGACCCAGTACTTC. Translated, it gives CASSYSVETQYF.

The genes are TRBV5-8 and TRBJ2-7; D is perhaps TRBD1 (6 bases). CDR3 length: 17 residues. The ends were cut back, 3 bases at V and 7 bases at J, with 26 bases in the middle. The germline CDR1 and CDR2 sequences are SGHTS and YDEGEE. The CDR3 DNA follows: TGTGCCAGCAGCTCTAGCCTAACAGGGAATCCCAGGGGTGAGCAGTACTTC. Translated: CASSSSLTGNPRGEQYF.

The chain is built from TRBV6-5 and TRBJ2-2; either TRBD1 or TRBD2 may supply D (7 bases each). Germline loops: CDR1 MNHEY, CDR2 SVGAGI. Trimming shortened V by 6 bases and J by 5 bases, and 13 bases separated the two germline ends. The CDR3 runs 14 residues. The CDR3 DNA follows: TGTGCCAGCAGACGCAGGGGGGGAACCGGGGAGCTGTTTTTT. Translated: CASRRRGGTGELFF.

V is TRBV18 and J is TRBJ2-4; 8 bases fit TRBD1. This CDR3 comprises 16 residues. The ends lost 4 bases at V and 0 bases at J; junction bases unmatched: 5. Germline CDR1 KGHSH, CDR2 LQKENI. The CDR3: CASSLQGALAKNIQYF. In nucleotides, the CDR3 is TGTGCCAGCTCACTTCAGGGGGCTCTAGCCAAAAACATTCAGTACTTC.

The chain is built from TRBV6-1 and TRBJ1-5, with 7 bases lining up with TRBD1. Germline lookup yields CDR1 MNHNS and CDR2 SASEGT. This CDR3 is 15 amino acids long. The junction had 7 bases not matched to a gene; V was cut back by 4 bases and J by 4 bases. The CDR3 sequence is CASSAPGTANQPQHF. The CDR3 nucleotides read TGTGCCAGCAGTGCCCCCGGGACAGCAAATCAGCCCCAGCATTTT.

This clone was detected only once. The V call is TRBV2, the J call TRBJ2-3; the D is unclear. Looked up from germline, CDR1 is SNHLY and CDR2 is FYNNEI. V lost 4 bases and J lost 5, with 4 bases in between. This CDR3 has 11 residues. CDR3 nucleotide sequence: TGTGCCAGCAGTGCTAGAGATACGCAGTATTTT. Protein product: CASSARDTQYF.

V gene TRBV5-1 combines with J gene TRBJ2-5; 7 bases line up with TRBD1. Losses at the gene ends were 4 bases for V and 3 bases for J; bases not matched to a gene: 6. CDR1 is SGHRS and CDR2 is YFSETQ in the germline V gene. This CDR3 has 14 amino acids. The CDR3 DNA reads as TGCGCCAGCAGCCCGGATGGGACAGAAGAGACCCAGTACTTC. This sequence encodes CASSPDGTEETQYF.